Shown below are 21 T cell receptor beta chains from a single sample sequenced in a study of T cells in pancreatic ductal adenocarcinoma. Selected pancreatic ductal adenocarcinoma patients had undergone surgery without neoadjuvant therapy. Clones were sequenced by immunoSEQ multiplex PCR, and TCRdb holds only the in-frame ones, with some missing. The sample yields roughly 100,000 clones, nearly 95% seen once. What was sequenced was PBMCs. These receptors all come from a human donor with pancreatic ductal adenocarcinoma.

This sequence joins TRBV28 and TRBJ2-7; D perhaps matches TRBD1 (6 bases). V was trimmed by 6 bases and J by 3 bases, leaving 18 bases between them. The CDR3 covers 15 residues. In germline, CDR1 is MDHEN, CDR2 SYDVKM. This CDR3 is CASRTQGNADYEQYF. For the CDR3, the DNA is TGTGCCAGCAGAACACAGGGAAACGCCGACTACGAGCAGTACTTC.

The V call is TRBV27, the J call TRBJ2-1; TRBD2 is a possible D gene (5 bases). V lost 2 bases, J lost 10 bases, and 9 bases lay in between. Germline loops: CDR1 MNHEY, CDR2 SMNVEV (reference sequence). This CDR3 is 12 amino acids long. Here the CDR3 reads CASSLTGNEQFF. The CDR3 DNA is TGTGCCAGCAGTTTAACGGGGAACGAGCAGTTCTTC.

The J gene is TRBJ2-2, the V gene TRBV7-9; 9 bases match TRBD1. V was pared by 5 bases and J by 4 bases, with 8 bases of the junction left unmatched. The length of the CDR3 is 16 residues. Germline loops: CDR1 SEHNR, CDR2 FQNEAQ (reference sequence). The DNA for the CDR3 is TGTGCCAGCAGCCCGGCGGGACAGGGACCCACCGGGGAGCTGTTTTTT. Translated: CASSPAGQGPTGELFF.

The DNA of the CDR3 is TGTGCCAGCAGCCCGGCCGGGACAGGCTACGAGCAGTACTTC. Translating it yields CASSPAGTGYEQYF. The genes are TRBV11-2 and TRBJ2-7, with 8 bases matching TRBD1. Looked up from germline, CDR1 is SGHAT and CDR2 is FQNNGV. V shed 5 bases, J shed 3 bases, and the junction held 6 bases outside the gene matches. The CDR3 has 14 amino acids.

This clone was detected only once. The chain combines TRBV7-9 with TRBJ2-5, with 7 positions matching TRBD1. The CDR3 runs 18 residues. V lost 5 bases and J lost 3; bases outside the gene matches: 18. The V gene's germline CDR1 is SEHNR and CDR2 FQNEAQ (reference sequence). CDR3 in DNA: TGTGCCAGCAGCACCCCGTGGGAAGGGACAGAGGAGGAAGAGACCCAGTACTTC. Translated, it gives CASSTPWEGTEEEETQYF.

V is TRBV27 and J is TRBJ2-7; D is ambiguous. This CDR3 is 13 amino acids long. Germline V gene lookup returns CDR1 MNHEY and CDR2 SMNVEV (reference sequence). Trimming removed 5 bases from V and 2 bases from J, with 10 bases in between. The CDR3 spells CASSPIGAYEQYF. CDR3 DNA: TGTGCCAGCAGTCCCATAGGAGCCTACGAGCAGTACTTC.

This clone was recorded a few times. The V call is TRBV11-3, the J call TRBJ1-1; D unclear. The CDR3 is made up of 14 amino acids. V was cut by 6 bases and J by 5 bases, with 16 bases left in between. CDR1 and CDR2 from the germline V gene are SGHNT and YENEEA. CDR3 nucleotides: TGTGCCAGCAGTCCCCTCGGGGAATCGACTGAAGCTTTCTTT. Its translation: CASSPLGESTEAFF.

J is TRBJ2-5 and V is TRBV6-5, with 9 bases lining up with TRBD1. This CDR3 comprises 15 residues. V was pared by 6 bases and J by 4 bases, with 9 bases of the junction left unmatched. Germline CDR1 is MNHEY and CDR2 is SVGAGI. CDR3 in DNA: TGTGCCAGCAGACAGGGGGCGGTCAAGGGAGAGACCCAGTACTTC. Protein product: CASRQGAVKGETQYF.

The count of this clone is one. The chain couples TRBV9 to TRBJ2-5; 7 bases agree with TRBD2. The trim removed 2 bases at V and 5 bases at J, leaving 3 bases unmatched. Germline CDR1 is SGDLS and CDR2 is YYNGEE. The CDR3 has 13 residues. CDR3 amino acids: CASSVGLGETQYF. In DNA, the CDR3 is TGTGCCAGCAGCGTCGGACTAGGCGAGACCCAGTACTTC. Together with reference TRBV9 and TRBJ2-5, the CDR3 gives the full variable domain: DSGVTQTPKHLITATGQRVTLRCSPRSGDLSVYWYQQSLDQGLQFLIQYYNGEERAKGNILERFSAQQFPDLHSELNLSSLELGDSALYFCASSVGLGETQYFGPGTRLLVL.

The chain links TRBV21-1 to TRBJ2-7; TRBD2 was called by the table and not checked on the DNA. TRBV21-1 is a listed pseudogene. The CDR3 sequence is 18 residues long. CDR3 protein: CASSIPSREREGNYEQYF. In DNA, the CDR3 is TGTGCCAGCAGCATACCTTCGAGAGAGCGGGAGGGCAACTACGAGCAGTACTTC.

The gene calls are TRBV7-2 and TRBJ2-1, with 11 nucleotides matching TRBD1. This CDR3 spans 15 amino acids. V trimming: 6 bases; J trimming: 5 bases; junction bases outside the gene matches: 6. Germline CDR1 and CDR2: SGHTA and FQGNSA. CDR3 bases: TGTGCCAGCAGGGGACAGGGGGGGTTTAACAATGAGCAGTTCTTC. It specifies CASRGQGGFNNEQFF.

The chain joins TRBV29-1 to TRBJ2-1; maybe TRBD1 (5 bases). Trimming took off 6 bases at V and 0 bases at J, with 9 bases between the two ends. CDR3 length equals 13 residues. Germline V gene data show CDR1 as SQVTM and CDR2 as ANQGSEA. DNA of the CDR3: TGCAGCGTGCTTGGGGCCTCCTACAATGAGCAGTTCTTC. It is translated as CSVLGASYNEQFF.

This clone was counted between two and nine times. The chain carries TRBV10-3 and TRBJ1-2, with D hard to call. The CDR3 is 14 amino acids. V was clipped by 2 bases and J by 8 bases, with 15 bases between them. Germline CDR1 and CDR2: ENHRY and SYGVKD. Here the CDR3 DNA reads TGTGCCATCAGTGAGCCCTCTTCCGGGATCGGCTACACCTTC. Translated, it gives CAISEPSSGIGYTF.

The rearrangement uses TRBV7-9 and TRBJ2-3; TRBD1 agrees at 10 bases. The CDR3 covers 15 residues. Looked up from germline, CDR1 is SEHNR and CDR2 is FQNEAQ (reference sequence). The junction had 7 bases not matched to a gene; V was cut back by 5 bases and J by 5 bases. CDR3 residues: CASSTRDRGVDTQYF. CDR3 in DNA: TGTGCCAGCAGCACCCGGGACAGGGGAGTAGATACGCAGTATTTT.

This sequence joins TRBV10-2 and TRBJ2-5; TRBD1 is a possible D gene (5 bases). Germline lookup yields CDR1 WSHSY and CDR2 SAAADI. The V end was cut by 6 bases, the J end by 5 bases, with 10 bases between. CDR3 length: 12 amino acids. Here the CDR3 DNA reads TGCGCCAGCAGAGCAGGGATGGAGACCCAGTACTTC. Residues: CASRAGMETQYF.

This clone was seen only once. The V call is TRBV2, the J call TRBJ2-7, with D perhaps matching TRBD2 (5 bases). V was pared by 8 bases and J by 5 bases, with 19 bases between. Germline CDR1 and CDR2: SNHLY and FYNNEI. The length of the CDR3 is 14 residues. The DNA of the CDR3 is TGTGCCAGCTCAAGGGCAAGCGGTTCCCACGAGCAGTACTTC. Its protein is CASSRASGSHEQYF.

J is TRBJ2-7 and V is TRBV4-1; TRBD1 agrees at 8 bases. Per germline, CDR1 MGHRA and CDR2 YSYEKL. This CDR3 contains 14 residues. The junction had 2 bases not matched to a gene; V was cut back by 1 base and J by 3 bases. The CDR3 DNA is TGCGCCAGCAGCCAAGCCGACAGGGGCTACGAGCAGTACTTC. It is translated as CASSQADRGYEQYF.

The chain joins TRBV4-1 to TRBJ2-7, with D possibly matching TRBD2 (6 bases). V was clipped by 0 bases and J by 0 bases, with 15 bases between them. The CDR3 spans 17 residues. Germline V CDR1 and CDR2: MGHRA, YSYEKL. CDR3 sequence: CASSQDGGGSFSYEQYF. For the CDR3, the DNA is TGCGCCAGCAGCCAAGACGGTGGGGGGTCCTTCTCCTACGAGCAGTACTTC.

V is TRBV7-9 and J is TRBJ2-2, with TRBD1 as a possible D gene (6 bases). Per germline, CDR1 SEHNR and CDR2 FQNEAQ (reference sequence). V lost 2 bases to trimming and J lost 4 bases, with 11 bases between them. The CDR3 is 15 amino acids. The CDR3 coding sequence is TGTGCCAGCAGCTTACCAGGGGCGGCCACCGGGGAGCTGTTTTTT. Encoded protein: CASSLPGAATGELFF.

The chain has TRBV5-1 and TRBJ2-1, with a weak D call TRBD1 (5 bases). This CDR3 has 14 residues. Germline CDR1 is SGHRS and CDR2 is YFSETQ. V dropped 0 bases and J dropped 7 bases, with 11 bases sitting between them. The CDR3 loop is CASSLGEQVNEQFF. DNA for the CDR3: TGCGCCAGCAGCTTGGGGGAACAGGTAAATGAGCAGTTCTTC. The full variable domain, completed using reference TRBV5-1 and TRBJ2-1, is KAGVTQTPRYLIKTRGQQVTLSCSPISGHRSVSWYQQTPGQGLQFLFEYFSETQRNKGNFPGRFSGRQFSNSRSEMNVSTLELGDSALYLCASSLGEQVNEQFFGPGTRLTVL.

V and J are TRBV30 and TRBJ1-1, with no clear D. CDR3 length: 13 amino acids. V dropped 0 bases and J dropped 1 base, with 6 bases sitting between them. CDR1 GTSNPN and CDR2 SVGIG come from the germline V gene (reference sequence). CDR3 residues: CAWSVGGNTEAFF. CDR3 sequence (DNA): TGTGCCTGGAGTGTTGGAGGGAACACTGAAGCTTTCTTT. The full variable domain, in which reference TRBV30 and TRBJ1-1 provide the parts outside the CDR3, is SQTIHQWPATLVQPVGSPLSLECTVEGTSNPNLYWYRQAAGRGLQLLFYSVGIGQISSEVPQNLSASRPQDRQFILSSKKLLLSDSGFYLCAWSVGGNTEAFFGQGTRLTVV.